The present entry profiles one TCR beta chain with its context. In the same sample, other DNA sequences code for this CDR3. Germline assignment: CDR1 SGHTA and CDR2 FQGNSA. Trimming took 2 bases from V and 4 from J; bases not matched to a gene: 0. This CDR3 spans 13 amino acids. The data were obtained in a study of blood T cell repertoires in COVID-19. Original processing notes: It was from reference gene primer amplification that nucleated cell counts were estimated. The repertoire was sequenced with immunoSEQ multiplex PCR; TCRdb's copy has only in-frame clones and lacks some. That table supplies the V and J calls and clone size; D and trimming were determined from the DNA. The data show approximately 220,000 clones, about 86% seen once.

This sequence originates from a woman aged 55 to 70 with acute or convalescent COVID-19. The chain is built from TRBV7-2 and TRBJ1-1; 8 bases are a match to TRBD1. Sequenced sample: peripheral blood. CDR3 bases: TGTGCCAGCAGCTTACAGGGGGCCACTGAAGCTTTCTTT. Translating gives CASSLQGATEAFF.